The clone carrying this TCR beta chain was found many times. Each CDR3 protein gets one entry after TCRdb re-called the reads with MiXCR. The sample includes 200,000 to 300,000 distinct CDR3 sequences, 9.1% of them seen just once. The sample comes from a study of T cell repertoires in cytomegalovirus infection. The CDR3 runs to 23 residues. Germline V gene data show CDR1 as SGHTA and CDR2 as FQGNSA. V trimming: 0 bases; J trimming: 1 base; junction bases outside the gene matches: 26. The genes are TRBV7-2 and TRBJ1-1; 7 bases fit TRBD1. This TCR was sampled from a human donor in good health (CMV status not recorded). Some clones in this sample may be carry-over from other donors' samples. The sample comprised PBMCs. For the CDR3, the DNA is TGTGCCAGCAGCTTAGCTGTGTTCGTCCCCGGGACAGTTGAGTCCCATCGGAACACTGAAGCTTTCTTT. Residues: CASSLAVFVPGTVESHRNTEAFF.